This TCR beta chain was documented in a study of blood T cells in healthy people across ages. Next came a second PCR, run for about 7 to 12 cycles, which used a sample-barcoded 5' primer along with a J-beta primer mix. Every sample gave at least 2.5 million paired-end reads containing CDR3. TCRdb re-analysed the 5' RACE reads in MiXCR, keeping a single row per CDR3 protein. Of around 1.7 million distinct CDR3 sequences listed, approximately 28% are singletons. CDR3 length equals 13 residues. With respect to this clonotype: Antigen unknown. At one boundary the junction diverges from the germline segment, which might be a read error.

Regarding the study as a whole: Investigators treated diversity estimates from one million T cells as underestimates.

The source is a woman aged 25 to 45 in good health. Sequencing input: blood. This rearrangement joins TRBV12-3 or TRBV12-4 to TRBJ1-2; no clear D gene. The CDR3 region has the DNA TGTGTCAGCAGTTTATCAGCGAACTATGGCTACACCTTC. Protein sequence: CVSSLSANYGYTF.